A selection of T cell receptor beta chains follows, all from one sample in a study of T cell repertoires in ileal Crohn's disease. Profiled with immunoSEQ multiplex PCR; TCRdb holds only in-frame clones, not every one. The sample lists 15,000 or so clones, nearly 90% seen once, with 3.7% in the top ten. Sequencing was done on a sample of ileal tissue. Receptors originate from an adult with Crohn's disease. CDR3s include the opening cysteine and the closing phenylalanine or tryptophan. A D gene is named only where the DNA matches it firmly. The size field is filled for only some rows; it gives once, few, many or a size class.

d_call: NA; v_call: TRBV11-3; clone_size: NA; j_call: TRBJ2-7; cdr3_aa: CASSFGESYEQYF; cdr3_nt: TGTGCCAGCAGCTTCGGGGAATCCTACGAGCAGTACTTC
d_call: TRBD1; v_call: TRBV28; clone_size: NA; j_call: TRBJ2-7; cdr3_aa: CASSDRVYEQYF; cdr3_nt: TGTGCCAGCAGTGACAGGGTCTACGAGCAGTACTTC
d_call: NA; v_call: TRBV7-2; clone_size: NA; j_call: TRBJ2-1; cdr3_aa: CASSLGASRAVDEQFF; cdr3_nt: TGTGCCAGCAGCTTAGGCGCTAGCCGGGCTGTGGATGAGCAGTTCTTC
d_call: NA; v_call: TRBV19; clone_size: NA; j_call: TRBJ2-1; cdr3_aa: CASTVTGTSYNEQFF; cdr3_nt: TGTGCCAGTACCGTAACAGGGACCTCCTACAATGAGCAGTTCTTC
d_call: NA; v_call: TRBV28; clone_size: NA; j_call: TRBJ1-1; cdr3_aa: CASSRGAFSEAFF; cdr3_nt: TGTGCCAGCAGCCGCGGGGCTTTCTCTGAAGCTTTCTTT
d_call: NA; v_call: TRBV10-3; clone_size: NA; j_call: TRBJ1-1; cdr3_aa: CAISASQGGGTEAFF; cdr3_nt: TGTGCCATCTCCGCTTCACAGGGCGGTGGCACTGAAGCTTTCTTT
d_call: NA; v_call: TRBV30; clone_size: NA; j_call: TRBJ1-2; cdr3_aa: CAWTLGDNFYGYTF; cdr3_nt: TGTGCCTGGACGTTGGGGGACAACTTCTATGGCTACACCTTC
d_call: TRBD1; v_call: TRBV4-3; clone_size: NA; j_call: TRBJ2-3; cdr3_aa: CASSRGQGYTDTQYF; cdr3_nt: TGCGCCAGCAGCCGCGGACAGGGGTACACAGATACGCAGTATTTT
d_call: NA; v_call: TRBV29-1; clone_size: NA; j_call: TRBJ1-3; cdr3_aa: CSVEARQGRGNTIYF; cdr3_nt: TGCAGCGTTGAGGCCCGGCAGGGGAGAGGAAACACCATATATTTT
d_call: TRBD1; v_call: TRBV25-1; clone_size: NA; j_call: TRBJ2-1; cdr3_aa: CASSATGTGGFGEQFF; cdr3_nt: TGTGCCAGCAGCGCTACCGGGACAGGGGGTTTCGGTGAGCAGTTCTTC
d_call: NA; v_call: TRBV5-6; clone_size: NA; j_call: TRBJ2-7; cdr3_aa: CASRRDEGAYEQYF; cdr3_nt: TGTGCCAGCAGACGGGACGAGGGGGCCTACGAGCAGTACTTC
d_call: NA; v_call: TRBV7-2; clone_size: NA; j_call: TRBJ2-7; cdr3_aa: CASSLEIGWGLPTYEQYF; cdr3_nt: TGTGCCAGCAGCTTAGAAATCGGATGGGGGCTGCCAACCTACGAGCAGTACTTC
d_call: TRBD2; v_call: TRBV19; clone_size: NA; j_call: TRBJ2-7; cdr3_aa: CASSISSGAYEQYF; cdr3_nt: TGTGCCAGTAGTATTTCTAGCGGAGCCTACGAGCAGTACTTC
d_call: TRBD1; v_call: TRBV7-8; clone_size: NA; j_call: TRBJ2-7; cdr3_aa: CASSPRDRSSYEQYF; cdr3_nt: TGTGCCAGCAGCCCCAGGGACAGGAGCTCCTACGAGCAGTACTTC
d_call: TRBD2; v_call: TRBV19; clone_size: NA; j_call: TRBJ2-1; cdr3_aa: CASSMPGRAYNEQFF; cdr3_nt: TGTGCCAGTAGTATGCCCGGGAGGGCCTACAATGAGCAGTTCTTC
d_call: NA; v_call: TRBV15; clone_size: NA; j_call: TRBJ1-6; cdr3_aa: CATSTGIYNSPLHF; cdr3_nt: TGTGCCACCAGCACCGGGATATATAATTCACCCCTCCACTTT
d_call: TRBD1; v_call: TRBV7-3; clone_size: NA; j_call: TRBJ1-2; cdr3_aa: CASSPSGTGTYGYTF; cdr3_nt: TGTGCCAGCAGCCCCTCCGGGACAGGGACCTATGGCTACACCTTC
d_call: TRBD2; v_call: TRBV2; clone_size: NA; j_call: TRBJ2-5; cdr3_aa: CATKRQRESETQYF; cdr3_nt: TGTGCCACCAAGAGGCAGCGGGAGTCGGAGACCCAGTACTTC
d_call: NA; v_call: TRBV28; clone_size: NA; j_call: TRBJ1-4; cdr3_aa: CASSPTTGNEKLFF; cdr3_nt: TGTGCCAGCAGCCCCACTACAGGGAACGAAAAACTGTTTTTT
d_call: TRBD1; v_call: TRBV30; clone_size: once; j_call: TRBJ1-2; cdr3_aa: CAWSVGDSVYGYTF; cdr3_nt: TGTGCCTGGAGTGTAGGGGACAGTGTCTATGGCTACACCTTC
d_call: TRBD1; v_call: TRBV12-5; clone_size: NA; j_call: TRBJ1-1; cdr3_aa: CASGWGDSEGNTEAFF; cdr3_nt: TGTGCTAGTGGTTGGGGGGACAGTGAGGGGAACACTGAAGCTTTCTTT
d_call: TRBD2; v_call: TRBV7-7; clone_size: once; j_call: TRBJ2-3; cdr3_aa: CASSSLPTSGGLDTQYF; cdr3_nt: TGTGCTAGCAGCTCACTTCCGACTAGCGGGGGGCTAGATACGCAGTATTTT
d_call: NA; v_call: TRBV30; clone_size: NA; j_call: TRBJ1-1; cdr3_aa: CAWTGWSVGNTEAFF; cdr3_nt: TGTGCCTGGACGGGGTGGTCAGTGGGGAACACTGAAGCTTTCTTT
d_call: NA; v_call: TRBV19; clone_size: NA; j_call: TRBJ2-1; cdr3_aa: CASREYPGSGKYNEQFF; cdr3_nt: TGTGCCAGTAGGGAATACCCTGGTAGCGGAAAATACAATGAGCAGTTCTTC
d_call: NA; v_call: TRBV6-1; clone_size: NA; j_call: TRBJ1-5; cdr3_aa: CASSFTGVQPQHF; cdr3_nt: TGTGCCAGCAGTTTTACCGGGGTACAGCCCCAGCATTTT
d_call: TRBD1; v_call: TRBV5-1; clone_size: NA; j_call: TRBJ2-7; cdr3_aa: CASSWDSSYEQYF; cdr3_nt: TGCGCCAGCAGCTGGGACAGTTCCTACGAGCAGTACTTC
d_call: TRBD1; v_call: TRBV9; clone_size: NA; j_call: TRBJ2-7; cdr3_aa: CASSALGGQGAYEQYF; cdr3_nt: TGTGCCAGCAGCGCCTTAGGGGGACAGGGGGCCTACGAGCAGTACTTC
d_call: NA; v_call: TRBV6-1; clone_size: NA; j_call: TRBJ1-2; cdr3_aa: CASNRVASNYGYTF; cdr3_nt: TGTGCCAGCAACAGGGTAGCTTCTAACTATGGCTACACCTTC
d_call: NA; v_call: TRBV5-6; clone_size: NA; j_call: TRBJ2-7; cdr3_aa: CASSVSGYEQYF; cdr3_nt: TGTGCCAGCAGCGTGTCAGGCTACGAGCAGTACTTC
d_call: NA; v_call: TRBV7-2; clone_size: NA; j_call: TRBJ2-5; cdr3_aa: CASSHGQPAETQYF; cdr3_nt: TGTGCCAGCAGCCACGGACAGCCTGCGGAGACCCAGTACTTC
d_call: NA; v_call: TRBV7-9; clone_size: NA; j_call: TRBJ2-7; cdr3_aa: CASSPRNPYEQYF; cdr3_nt: TGTGCCAGCAGCCCCAGGAACCCCTACGAGCAGTACTTC
d_call: TRBD1; v_call: TRBV27; clone_size: few; j_call: TRBJ1-2; cdr3_aa: CASSSLGTGANYGYTF; cdr3_nt: TGTGCCAGCAGTTCATTGGGGACAGGAGCTAACTATGGCTACACCTTC
d_call: NA; v_call: TRBV27; clone_size: NA; j_call: TRBJ2-7; cdr3_aa: CASGGGEGYEQYF; cdr3_nt: TGTGCCTCGGGCGGAGGAGAAGGCTACGAGCAGTACTTC
d_call: TRBD1; v_call: TRBV4-2; clone_size: few; j_call: TRBJ2-7; cdr3_aa: CASSPGTGANLVYEQYF; cdr3_nt: TGTGCCAGCAGCCCGGGGACAGGGGCGAATTTGGTCTACGAGCAGTACTTC
d_call: NA; v_call: TRBV10-2; clone_size: NA; j_call: TRBJ2-7; cdr3_aa: CASSERNRAYEQYF; cdr3_nt: TGCGCCAGCAGTGAAAGAAACAGGGCCTACGAGCAGTACTTC
d_call: TRBD1; v_call: TRBV4-2; clone_size: NA; j_call: TRBJ1-4; cdr3_aa: CASSDRDRVEEKLFF; cdr3_nt: TGTGCCAGCAGCGACCGGGACAGGGTGGAAGAAAAACTGTTTTTT
d_call: NA; v_call: TRBV28; clone_size: NA; j_call: TRBJ1-1; cdr3_aa: CASSLLAGLNTEAFF; cdr3_nt: TGTGCCAGCAGTTTATTAGCAGGGCTGAACACTGAAGCTTTCTTT
d_call: TRBD1; v_call: TRBV28; clone_size: NA; j_call: TRBJ1-1; cdr3_aa: CASSGQGAKTEAFF; cdr3_nt: TGTGCCAGCTCGGGACAGGGGGCGAAAACTGAAGCTTTCTTT
d_call: TRBD1; v_call: TRBV2; clone_size: NA; j_call: TRBJ1-4; cdr3_aa: CASMTQGVATNEKLFF; cdr3_nt: TGTGCCAGCATGACACAGGGGGTTGCAACTAATGAAAAACTGTTTTTT
d_call: NA; v_call: TRBV6-1; clone_size: NA; j_call: TRBJ1-1; cdr3_aa: CASRQSTGHTEAFF; cdr3_nt: TGTGCCAGCAGACAAAGTACAGGGCACACTGAAGCTTTCTTT